A single sample gave rise to the 31 T cell receptor beta chains below, sequenced in a study of blood T cells in healthy people across ages. A sample-barcoded 5' primer and a J-beta primer mix were used in a second PCR of about 7 to 12 cycles. MiXCR, applied by TCRdb to the 5' RACE reads, yields one record per CDR3 protein. The table records 850,000 to 1,000,000 distinct CDR3 sequences, roughly 51% of them present only once. The sample consisted of blood. All receptors derive from a woman aged 55-70 years in good health.

This clonotype has a handful of counts. The chain joins TRBV10-3 to TRBJ2-7, with 7 bases lining up with TRBD2. V was clipped by 6 bases and J by 0 bases; unmatched bases: 5. Per germline, CDR1 ENHRY and CDR2 SYGVKD. This CDR3 spans 14 amino acids. As DNA, the CDR3 is TGTGCCATCAGAGGTGGCGGGAGCTCCTACGAGCAGTACTTC. Its protein product is CAIRGGGSSYEQYF.

The chain carries TRBV21-1 and TRBJ2-1; no check of the table's D call, TRBD2, against the DNA was made. TRBV21-1 is a pseudogene segment. CDR3 size: 17 residues. The CDR3 region is CAGSEGLAPTTRNEQFF. DNA of the CDR3: TGTGCCGGGTCAGAGGGACTAGCCCCCACTACGAGGAATGAGCAGTTCTTC.

This clonotype occurred once. The rearrangement uses TRBV6-2 or TRBV6-3 and TRBJ2-2, with 10 bases aligning to TRBD2. With V trimmed by 4 bases and J by 4 bases, 12 bases remained unmatched. Per the germline V gene, CDR1 is MNHEY and CDR2 is SVGEGT. CDR3 size: 18 residues. CDR3 residues: CASSWNPSGSIGTGELFF. The DNA for the CDR3 is TGTGCCAGCAGTTGGAATCCTAGCGGGAGTATAGGCACCGGGGAGCTGTTTTTT.

The chain combines TRBV7-9 with TRBJ2-5; D remains unclear. The germline gives CDR1 SEHNR, CDR2 FQNEAQ (reference sequence). The CDR3 sequence is 12 residues long. Between the trimmed V and J ends, which lost 4 bases and 3 bases, there was a span of 6 bases. The CDR3 region is CASSSLEETQYF. The CDR3 bases are TGTGCCAGCAGCTCTCTTGAAGAGACCCAGTACTTC.

This clonotype was counted between two and nine times. The V gene is TRBV7-3, the J gene TRBJ2-5, with 8 bases matching TRBD2. The trim removed 5 bases at V and 4 bases at J, leaving 6 bases unmatched. Germline CDR1 and CDR2: SGHTA and FQGTGA. CDR3 length: 14 amino acids. CDR3 sequence: CASSPGLAAETQYF. CDR3 sequence (DNA): TGTGCCAGCAGCCCTGGACTAGCTGCAGAGACCCAGTACTTC.

The chain links TRBV27 to TRBJ2-3; TRBD2 is a possible D gene (6 bases). The germline V gene has CDR1 MNHEY and CDR2 SMNVEV (reference sequence). Trimming stripped 3 bases from V and 1 base from J, with 14 bases between. This CDR3 has 16 amino acids. The CDR3 DNA follows: TGTGCCAGCAGTTTTCGGGCGGGACGGGGCACAGATACGCAGTATTTT. This encodes CASSFRAGRGTDTQYF.

This clonotype was recorded only once. This rearrangement joins TRBV3-1 to TRBJ2-5, with D possibly called TRBD1 or TRBD2 (6 bases each). The J call may be faulty, since TRBJ2-7 better matches the DNA end. The CDR3 contains 15 residues. Germline V CDR1 and CDR2: LGHDT, YNNKEL (reference sequence). The CDR3 DNA is TGTGCCATCAGTGAGATAGGGGGAGGAAAGGACGAGCAGTACTTC. Encoded protein: CAISEIGGGKDEQYF.

V is TRBV5-1 and J is TRBJ1-1; 9 bases line up with TRBD1. Germline CDR1 SGHRS, CDR2 YFSETQ. The CDR3 contains 15 residues. Trimming took 4 bases from V and 1 from J; bases not matched to a gene: 5. CDR3 nucleotide sequence: TGCGCCAGCAGCACCGGGACAGGGCCGAACACTGAAGCTTTCTTT. Protein: CASSTGTGPNTEAFF.

The table lists this clonotype with a few counts. The V and J genes are TRBV7-2 and TRBJ2-7; D not resolved. V was clipped by 1 base and J by 6 bases, with 16 bases between them. The CDR3 consists of 15 residues. Germline CDR1 reads SGHTA; CDR2 reads FQGNSA. The CDR3, as DNA: TGTGCCAGCAGCTTAGGAGCAGGAGTGATCTTCGAGCAGTACTTC. Translated, it gives CASSLGAGVIFEQYF.

In the case of this clonotype: This may be a read error: a much more frequent sequence differs by one nucleotide. This chain links TRBV28 with TRBJ2-4; D is unresolved. The assigned J gene may be wrong: the sequence end matches TRBJ2-5 better. The V gene's germline CDR1 is MDHEN and CDR2 SYDVKM. The CDR3 extends over 12 amino acids. The CDR3: CASWEIRETQYF. The CDR3, as DNA: TGTGCCAGCTGGGAAATACGGGAGACCCAGTACTTC.

V and J are TRBV20-1 and TRBJ2-1; 13 bases fit TRBD2. The germline V gene has CDR1 DFQATT and CDR2 SNEGSKA (reference sequence). The CDR3 runs to 17 residues. Losses at the gene ends were 6 bases for V and 2 bases for J; bases not matched to a gene: 10. CDR3 region: CSALGLAGVPTYNEQFF. Here the CDR3 DNA reads TGCAGTGCCCTAGGACTAGCGGGAGTACCGACCTACAATGAGCAGTTCTTC.

This clonotype was seen many times. The chain joins TRBV10-3 to TRBJ2-4; D remains unclear. The germline V gene encodes CDR1 ENHRY and CDR2 SYGVKD. The CDR3 has 14 residues. V lost 5 bases, J lost 0 bases, and 8 bases lay in between. The CDR3 sequence: CAISYDLAKNIQYF. The CDR3 DNA sequence: TGTGCCATCAGTTACGATCTAGCCAAAAACATTCAGTACTTC.

The chain has TRBV30 and TRBJ2-5, with TRBD1 identical over 9 bases. The J call is in doubt because the DNA end fits TRBJ2-7 better. Germline V lookup: CDR1 GTSNPN, CDR2 SVGIG (reference sequence). The CDR3 runs to 14 residues. The CDR3 here is CAWNQGQGQYEQYF. The CDR3 region has the DNA TGTGCCTGGAACCAAGGACAGGGGCAATACGAGCAGTACTTC.

The chain joins TRBV27 to TRBJ2-7; D is possibly TRBD1 (5 bases). This CDR3 is 14 amino acids long. Germline V lookup: CDR1 MNHEY, CDR2 SMNVEV (reference sequence). The V and J ends lost 6 bases and 2 bases respectively, with 14 bases between them. The CDR3 protein is CASSDRQRPYEQYF. Written as DNA, the CDR3 is TGTGCCAGCAGCGACCGACAGCGACCCTACGAGCAGTACTTC.

The V call is TRBV5-1, the J call TRBJ2-7; the match to TRBD2 covers 11 bases. The CDR3 is made up of 14 amino acids. Trimming took 3 bases from V and 4 from J; bases not matched to a gene: 3. Per the germline V gene, CDR1 is SGHRS and CDR2 is YFSETQ. CDR3 coding DNA: TGCGCCAGCAGCTCAACTAGCGGGGGATACGAGCAGTACTTC. Translation gives CASSSTSGGYEQYF.

As regards this clonotype: Germline is not matched at one junction end, which may reflect a read error. The genes are TRBV30 and TRBJ2-5; weak D call: TRBD1 (6 bases). This CDR3 spans 11 amino acids. Germline loops: CDR1 GTSNPN, CDR2 SVGIG (reference sequence). This chain's CDR3 is CAWIGGEIQYF. The CDR3 region has the DNA TGTGCCTGGATAGGGGGTGAGATCCAGTACTTC. The complete variable domain, with remaining parts taken from reference TRBV30 and TRBJ2-5, reads SQTIHQWPATLVQPVGSPLSLECTVEGTSNPNLYWYRQAAGRGLQLLFYSVGIGQISSEVPQNLSASRPQDRQFILSSKKLLLSDSGFYLCAWIGGEIQYFGPGTRLLVL.

The table lists this clonotype with a few counts. Written as DNA, the CDR3 is TGCGCCAGCAGCCAAGGTCCGCACACCGGGGAGCTGTTTTTT. It codes for CASSQGPHTGELFF. The chain joins TRBV4-3 to TRBJ2-2; D ambiguous. The CDR3 has 14 residues. Germline V lookup: CDR1 LGHNA, CDR2 YSLEER. Trimming shortened V by 1 base and J by 3 bases, and 6 bases separated the two germline ends.

The chain employs TRBV6-6 and TRBJ2-7, with 8 bases identical to TRBD1. V trimming: 0 bases; J trimming: 4 bases; junction bases outside the gene matches: 2. The CDR3 is made up of 14 amino acids. Germline V lookup: CDR1 MNHNY, CDR2 SVGAGI (reference sequence). CDR3 residues: CASSYSTGEYEQYF. CDR3 nucleotide sequence: TGTGCCAGCAGTTACTCGACAGGGGAGTACGAGCAGTACTTC.

The J gene is TRBJ2-5, the V gene TRBV25-1; TRBD2 agrees at 8 bases. Germline lookup yields CDR1 MGHDK and CDR2 SYGVNS. The V and J ends lost 4 bases and 11 bases, in that order; junction bases with no gene match: 18. CDR3 length equals 16 residues. The CDR3 reads CASSGETGTRLRRQYF. The CDR3 nucleotides are TGTGCCAGCAGTGGTGAGACCGGGACTAGACTACGTCGGCAGTACTTC.

The chain links TRBV4-2 to TRBJ2-1; no definite D call. V lost 0 bases and J lost 0, with 24 bases in between. CDR1 and CDR2 from the germline V gene are LGHNA and YNFKEQ. CDR3 length: 21 residues. CDR3 nucleotide sequence: TGTGCCAGCAGCCAAGAGGTCTGGCGGAAGTTCTACCTAAGCTCCTACAATGAGCAGTTCTTC. As protein: CASSQEVWRKFYLSSYNEQFF.

With respect to this clonotype: At one boundary the junction diverges from the germline segment, which might be a read error. The chain carries TRBV9 and TRBJ2-1, with 10 positions matching TRBD1. The CDR3 has 16 residues. CDR1 and CDR2 from the germline V gene are SGDLS and YYNGEE. The CDR3 is CASSGTGTGVENEQFF. The CDR3 coding sequence is TGCGCCAGCAGCGGAACCGGGACAGGGGTTGAAAATGAGCAGTTCTTC. Based on the CDR3 plus reference TRBV9 and TRBJ2-1, the full variable domain is DSGVTQTPKHLITATGQRVTLRCSPRSGDLSVYWYQQSLDQGLQFLIQYYNGEERAKGNILERFSAQQFPDLHSELNLSSLELGDSALYFCASSGTGTGVENEQFFGPGTRLTVL.

The chain joins TRBV4-1 to TRBJ1-5; D gene ambiguous. Between the trimmed V and J ends, which lost 4 bases and 7 bases, there was a span of 14 bases. The CDR3 is made up of 14 amino acids. From germline, CDR1 is MGHRA and CDR2 YSYEKL. CDR3 sequence reads: CASSPSPIRQPQHF. CDR3 in DNA: TGCGCCAGCAGCCCGAGCCCAATCCGGCAGCCCCAGCATTTT.

This clonotype was counted a few times. This rearrangement joins TRBV29-1 to TRBJ1-5; D unresolved. Germline CDR1 SQVTM, CDR2 ANQGSEA. V lost 3 bases and J 1 base, leaving 7 bases between the germline ends. This CDR3 has 13 amino acids. The DNA for the CDR3 is TGCAGCGTTGACTGGGGAAGCAATCAGCCCCAGCATTTT. Translation gives CSVDWGSNQPQHF.

As DNA, the CDR3 is TGTGCCAGCAGTTACTCGTCGGGGGAGAGGTCCTACGAGCAGTACTTC. Its translation: CASSYSSGERSYEQYF. J is TRBJ2-7 and V is TRBV6-5, with TRBD2 as a possible D gene (6 bases). The germline gives CDR1 MNHEY, CDR2 SVGAGI. Trimming left V 0 bases short and J 1 base short, with 13 bases between. The CDR3 spans 16 residues.

The CDR3 DNA sequence: TGTGCCAGCAACACTGGGGGTCGGGAAGCTTTCTTT. Its translation is CASNTGGREAFF. V usage is TRBV7-9 and J usage is TRBJ1-1; D possibly corresponds to TRBD1 (5 bases). V lost 7 bases to trimming and J lost 8 bases, with 14 bases between them. Germline CDR1 SEHNR, CDR2 FQNEAQ (reference sequence). There are 12 residues in the CDR3.

The chain employs TRBV20-1 and TRBJ2-4; 14 bases fit TRBD2. The last part of the DNA fits TRBJ2-5 better; the J call may be wrong. The germline V gene has CDR1 DFQATT and CDR2 SNEGSKA (reference sequence). The CDR3 totals 15 residues. CDR3 sequence (DNA): TGCAGTGCTCGGGGACTAGCGGGAGTCTGGGAGACCCAGTACTTC. It is translated as CSARGLAGVWETQYF.

The chain joins TRBV20-1 to TRBJ2-1, with D tentatively TRBD2 (6 bases). Germline CDR1 and CDR2: DFQATT and SNEGSKA (reference sequence). V was clipped by 3 bases and J by 13 bases, with 16 bases between them. This CDR3 contains 12 residues. Written as DNA, the CDR3 is TGCAGTGCTAGTTCGCTCCGGGACTCCCAGTTCTTC. Amino acids: CSASSLRDSQFF.

The rearrangement links TRBV5-1 to TRBJ2-1, with D maybe TRBD2 (5 bases). From germline, CDR1 is SGHRS and CDR2 YFSETQ. Between the trimmed V and J ends, which lost 4 bases and 3 bases, there was a span of 17 bases. There are 16 residues in the CDR3. The CDR3, as DNA: TGCGCCAGCAGCAACCCTACTAGTGGAGGCTACAATGAGCAGTTCTTC. It translates to CASSNPTSGGYNEQFF.

The V and J genes are TRBV6-5 and TRBJ2-7, with TRBD1 matching over 7 bases. With V trimmed by 6 bases and J by 4 bases, 12 bases remained unmatched. The length of the CDR3 is 15 residues. CDR1 is MNHEY, CDR2 SVGAGI, per germline. This CDR3 reads CASSRRDRMGYEQYF. CDR3 coding DNA: TGTGCCAGCAGCCGCCGGGACAGAATGGGTTACGAGCAGTACTTC.

This clonotype was detected many times. V and J are TRBV29-1 and TRBJ2-3, with 8 bases that match TRBD1. Germline V gene sequence: CDR1 SQVTM, CDR2 ANQGSEA. Trimming at V came to 4 bases and at J to 6 bases, leaving 6 bases not matched to a gene. The length of the CDR3 is 13 residues. CDR3 sequence (DNA): TGCAGCGTTGCCGGACAGGGAGCGGATACGCAGTATTTT. Translation gives CSVAGQGADTQYF.

This rearrangement joins TRBV7-6 to TRBJ1-4, with D tentatively TRBD1 (5 bases). This CDR3 has 16 amino acids. V was shortened by 4 bases and J by 8 bases, with 20 bases between the two germline ends. The germline gives CDR1 SGHVS, CDR2 FNYEAQ. The CDR3 protein is CASSSTGILRGEKLFF. The DNA of the CDR3 is TGTGCCAGCAGCTCCACCGGGATCCTAAGGGGCGAAAAACTGTTTTTT.